Listed here is a single T cell receptor beta chain. The V end was cut by 11 bases, the J end by 0 bases, with 11 bases between. Germline V gene data show CDR1 as ENHRY and CDR2 as SYGVKD. The CDR3 covers 13 residues. Only in-frame clones appear in the TCRdb table, and some are missing; sequencing was by immunoSEQ multiplex PCR. This sample carries some 640,000 clones, roughly 86% of them seen once, and the ten largest clones take over 0.008%. The data originate from a study of shared T cell receptors in the human thymus. This sample was also put to use in a study of human thymus T cells. That report adds: Resections removed during corrective heart surgery provided the thymus tissue used. The authors found apparently biased V and J gene usage in thymic and blood repertoires.

The V and J genes are TRBV10-3 and TRBJ1-3; D gene uncertain. Sequenced sample: thymocytes. The receptor's source is a boy under two years old with a congenital heart defect. The CDR3 nucleotides are TGTGCCCTGCGACGCGGCTCTGGAAACACCATATATTTT. Protein: CALRRGSGNTIYF.